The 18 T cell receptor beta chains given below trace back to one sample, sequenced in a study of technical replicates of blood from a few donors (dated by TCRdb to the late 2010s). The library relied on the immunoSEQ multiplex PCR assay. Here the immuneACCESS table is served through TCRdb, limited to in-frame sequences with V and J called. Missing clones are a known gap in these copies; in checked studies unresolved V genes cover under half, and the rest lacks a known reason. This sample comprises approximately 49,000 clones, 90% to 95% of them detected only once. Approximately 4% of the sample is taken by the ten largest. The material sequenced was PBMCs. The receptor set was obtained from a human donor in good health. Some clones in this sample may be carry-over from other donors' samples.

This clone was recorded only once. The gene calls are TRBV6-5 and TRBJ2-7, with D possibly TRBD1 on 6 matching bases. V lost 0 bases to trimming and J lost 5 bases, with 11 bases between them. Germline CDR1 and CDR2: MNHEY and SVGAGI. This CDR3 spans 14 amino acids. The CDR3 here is CASSYSLRGHEQYF. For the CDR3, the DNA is TGTGCCAGCAGTTACTCACTCAGGGGCCACGAGCAGTACTTC.

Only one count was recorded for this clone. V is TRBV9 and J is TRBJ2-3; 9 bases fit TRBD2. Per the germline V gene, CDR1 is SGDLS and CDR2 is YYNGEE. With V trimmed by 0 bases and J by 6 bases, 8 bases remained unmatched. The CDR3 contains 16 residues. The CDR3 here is CASSVDSGGPGDTQYF. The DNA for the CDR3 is TGTGCCAGCAGCGTAGACAGCGGGGGGCCCGGGGATACGCAGTATTTT.

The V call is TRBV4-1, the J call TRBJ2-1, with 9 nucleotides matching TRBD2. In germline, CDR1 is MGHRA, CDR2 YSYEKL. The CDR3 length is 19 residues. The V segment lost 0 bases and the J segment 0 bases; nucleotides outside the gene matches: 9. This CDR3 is CASSQDLPAGGRSYNEQFF. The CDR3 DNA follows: TGCGCCAGCAGCCAAGATCTTCCAGCGGGGGGTCGCTCCTACAATGAGCAGTTCTTC.

The DNA for the CDR3 is TGCGCCAGCAGCTTGGACGGACTATCTGGAAACACCATATATTTT. This codes for CASSLDGLSGNTIYF. The V gene is TRBV4-1, the J gene TRBJ1-3; D remains unclear. The V end was cut by 5 bases, the J end by 1 base, with 12 bases between. From germline, CDR1 is MGHRA and CDR2 YSYEKL. There are 15 residues in the CDR3.

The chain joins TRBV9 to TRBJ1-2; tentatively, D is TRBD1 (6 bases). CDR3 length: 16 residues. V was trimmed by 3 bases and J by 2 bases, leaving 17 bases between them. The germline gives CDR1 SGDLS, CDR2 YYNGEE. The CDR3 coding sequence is TGTGCCAGCAGCGGACACAGGGTCCGTTGGAACTATGGCTACACCTTC. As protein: CASSGHRVRWNYGYTF.

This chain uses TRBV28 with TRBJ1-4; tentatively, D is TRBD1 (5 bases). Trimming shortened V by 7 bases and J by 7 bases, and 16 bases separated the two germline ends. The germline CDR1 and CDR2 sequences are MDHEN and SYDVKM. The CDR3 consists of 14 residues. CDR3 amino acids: CASNQGAIGEKLFF. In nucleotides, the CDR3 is TGTGCCAGCAACCAAGGGGCTATCGGTGAAAAACTGTTTTTT.

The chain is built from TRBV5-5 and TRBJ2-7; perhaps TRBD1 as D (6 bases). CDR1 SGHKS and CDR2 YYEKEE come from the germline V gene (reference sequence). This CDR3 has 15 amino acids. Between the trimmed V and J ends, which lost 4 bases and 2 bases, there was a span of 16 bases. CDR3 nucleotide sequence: TGTGCCAGCAGCCTCGCCATCGGACAGACCTACGAGCAGTACTTC. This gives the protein CASSLAIGQTYEQYF.

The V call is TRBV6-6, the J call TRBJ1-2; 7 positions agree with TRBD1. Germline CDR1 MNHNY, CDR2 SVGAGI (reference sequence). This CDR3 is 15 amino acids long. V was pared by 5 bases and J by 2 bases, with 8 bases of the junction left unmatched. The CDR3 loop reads CASSRSDRANYGYTF. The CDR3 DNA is TGTGCCAGCAGTCGAAGTGACAGGGCCAACTATGGCTACACCTTC.

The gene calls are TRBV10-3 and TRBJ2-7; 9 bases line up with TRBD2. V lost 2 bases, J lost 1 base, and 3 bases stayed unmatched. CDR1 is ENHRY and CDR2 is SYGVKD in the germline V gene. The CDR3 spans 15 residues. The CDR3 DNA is TGTGCCATCAGTGAGCCAAGCGGGAGGTCCTACGAGCAGTACTTC. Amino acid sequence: CAISEPSGRSYEQYF.

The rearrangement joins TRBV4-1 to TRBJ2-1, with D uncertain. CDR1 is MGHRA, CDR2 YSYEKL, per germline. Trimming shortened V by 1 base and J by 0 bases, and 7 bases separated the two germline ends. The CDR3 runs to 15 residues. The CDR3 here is CASSQVASSYNEQFF. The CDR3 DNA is TGCGCCAGCAGCCAAGTCGCGAGCTCCTACAATGAGCAGTTCTTC.

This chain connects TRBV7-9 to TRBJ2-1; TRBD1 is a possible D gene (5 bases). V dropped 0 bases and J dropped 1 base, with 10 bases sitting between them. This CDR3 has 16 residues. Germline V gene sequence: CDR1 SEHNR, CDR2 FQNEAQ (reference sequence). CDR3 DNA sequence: TGTGCCAGCAGCTTAGCGAGAAGGGGTTCCTACAATGAGCAGTTCTTC. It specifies CASSLARRGSYNEQFF.

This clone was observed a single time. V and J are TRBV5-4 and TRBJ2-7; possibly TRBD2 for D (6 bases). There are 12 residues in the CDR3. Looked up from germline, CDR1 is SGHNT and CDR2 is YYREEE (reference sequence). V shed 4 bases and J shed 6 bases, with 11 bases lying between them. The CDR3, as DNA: TGTGCCAGCAGCCTGCGGGGTGGCGAGCAGTACTTC. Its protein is CASSLRGGEQYF.

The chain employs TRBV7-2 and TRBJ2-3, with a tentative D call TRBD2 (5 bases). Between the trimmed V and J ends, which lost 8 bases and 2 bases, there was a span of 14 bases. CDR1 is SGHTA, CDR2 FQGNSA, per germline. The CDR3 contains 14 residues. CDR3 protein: CASGLSGYTDTQYF. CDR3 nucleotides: TGTGCCAGCGGCCTCTCGGGGTACACAGATACGCAGTATTTT. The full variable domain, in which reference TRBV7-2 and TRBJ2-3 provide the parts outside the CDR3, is GAGVSQSPSNKVTEKGKDVELRCDPISGHTALYWYRQSLGQGLEFLIYFQGNSAPDKSGLPSDRFSAERTGGSVSTLTIQRTQQEDSAVYLCASGLSGYTDTQYFGPGTRLTVL.

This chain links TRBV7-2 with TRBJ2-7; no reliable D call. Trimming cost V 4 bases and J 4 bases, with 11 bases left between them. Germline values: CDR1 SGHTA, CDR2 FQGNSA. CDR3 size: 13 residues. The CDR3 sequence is CASSSVNRYEQYF. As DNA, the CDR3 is TGTGCCAGCAGCTCGGTGAACAGATACGAGCAGTACTTC.

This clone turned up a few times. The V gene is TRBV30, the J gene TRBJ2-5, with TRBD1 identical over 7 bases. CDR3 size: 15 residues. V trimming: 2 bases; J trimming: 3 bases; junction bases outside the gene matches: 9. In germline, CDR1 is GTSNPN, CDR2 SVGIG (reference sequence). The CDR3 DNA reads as TGTGCCTGGAGTCTCCAGGGGGTCGCTGAAGAGACCCAGTACTTC. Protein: CAWSLQGVAEETQYF.

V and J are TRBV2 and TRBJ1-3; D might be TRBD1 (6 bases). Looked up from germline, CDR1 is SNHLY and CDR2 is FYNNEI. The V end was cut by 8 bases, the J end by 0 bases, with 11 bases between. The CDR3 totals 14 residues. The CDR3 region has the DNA TGTGCCAGCTACAGGGAACGCTCTGGAAACACCATATATTTT. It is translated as CASYRERSGNTIYF.

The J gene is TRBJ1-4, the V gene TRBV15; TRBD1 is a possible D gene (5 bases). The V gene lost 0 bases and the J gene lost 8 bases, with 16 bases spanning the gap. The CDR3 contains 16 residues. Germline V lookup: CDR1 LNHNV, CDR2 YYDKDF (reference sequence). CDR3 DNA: TGTGCCACCAGCAGAGATGTGGCTGAAGGGGTCGAAAAACTGTTTTTT. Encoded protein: CATSRDVAEGVEKLFF.

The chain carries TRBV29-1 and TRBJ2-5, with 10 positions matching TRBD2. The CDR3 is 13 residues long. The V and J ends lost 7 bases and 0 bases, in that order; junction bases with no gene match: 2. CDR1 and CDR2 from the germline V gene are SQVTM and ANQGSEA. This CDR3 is CSASGGDQETQYF. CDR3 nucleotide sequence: TGCAGCGCAAGCGGGGGGGACCAAGAGACCCAGTACTTC. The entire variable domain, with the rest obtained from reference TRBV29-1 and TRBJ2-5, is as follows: SAVISQKPSRDICQRGTSLTIQCQVDSQVTMMFWYRQQPGQSLTLIATANQGSEATYESGFVIDKFPISRPNLTFSTLTVSNMSPEDSSIYLCSASGGDQETQYFGPGTRLLVL.